This T cell receptor beta chain appears in the sequencing data of a study of OX40 agonist ivuxolimab in advanced cancers. Germline V gives CDR1 SGHRS, CDR2 YFSETQ. The CDR3 has 15 residues. Unmatched junction bases numbered 3, after V lost 4 bases and J lost 3 bases. Repertoires were generated with immunoSEQ multiplex PCR, while TCRdb's copy carries only in-frame clones and drops some. The data hold about 61,000 clones, with around 83% observed a single time. The J gene is TRBJ2-2, the V gene TRBV5-1; 10 bases align to TRBD2. The sequenced sample was CD4+ or CD8+ T cells sorted from blood, obtained in a trial of the OX40 agonist ivuxolimab. The receptor was derived from an adult with an advanced solid tumor such as melanoma, head and neck, liver or kidney cancer. CDR3 in amino acids: CASSERGGDTGELFF. CDR3 coding DNA: TGCGCCAGCAGCGAGCGGGGGGGCGACACCGGGGAGCTGTTTTTT. The full variable domain, with the rest looked up from reference TRBV5-1 and TRBJ2-2, is KAGVTQTPRYLIKTRGQQVTLSCSPISGHRSVSWYQQTPGQGLQFLFEYFSETQRNKGNFPGRFSGRQFSNSRSEMNVSTLELGDSALYLCASSERGGDTGELFFGEGSRLTVL.